Presented here are 29 T cell receptor beta chains from one specimen sequenced in a study of response to subunit inactivated influenza vaccine. MiXCR, run by TCRdb on the RT-PCR reads, gives a single entry per CDR3 protein. Of roughly 670,000 distinct CDR3 sequences listed, less than 15% are singletons. This specimen consisted of PBMCs from blood, obtained 14 days before vaccination. The receptors were gathered from a man aged 45-65 years who received an inactivated influenza vaccine.

The chain combines TRBV30 with TRBJ2-7; no clear D gene. CDR3 length: 14 residues. The V end lost 4 bases, the J end lost 1 base, and 14 bases lay between the germline ends. The germline CDR1 and CDR2 sequences are GTSNPN and SVGIG (reference sequence). CDR3 DNA: TGTGCCTGGAAGGAACCCCACAATTCCTACGAGCAGTACTTC. It is translated as CAWKEPHNSYEQYF.

J is TRBJ2-7 and V is TRBV12-3 or TRBV12-4, with 7 bases fitting TRBD1. V gave up 0 bases and J gave up 6 bases; unmatched junction bases: 2. The length of the CDR3 is 13 residues. The CDR3 loop is CASSLATGAEQYF. CDR3 DNA sequence: TGTGCCAGCAGTTTAGCTACAGGGGCCGAGCAGTACTTC.

The chain is built from TRBV6-2 or TRBV6-3 and TRBJ2-3, with D tentatively TRBD2 (6 bases). The germline V gene encodes CDR1 MNHEY and CDR2 SVGEGT. The CDR3 is 14 residues long. With 8 bases removed from V and 2 bases from J, the gap between germline ends came to 14 bases. The CDR3 sequence: CASGGTSYTDTQYF. The DNA for the CDR3 is TGTGCCAGCGGTGGGACTTCGTACACAGATACGCAGTATTTT.

This clonotype was found a few times. The chain carries TRBV27 and TRBJ2-5; D is possibly TRBD1 (6 bases). V was pared by 3 bases and J by 2 bases, with 10 bases between. There are 14 residues in the CDR3. Germline-derived CDR1 and CDR2 are MNHEY and SMNVEV (reference sequence). CDR3 residues: CASSFLDSQETQYF. CDR3 in DNA: TGTGCCAGCAGTTTCCTGGACAGTCAAGAGACCCAGTACTTC.

The rearrangement uses TRBV13 and TRBJ2-7, with TRBD2 matching over 10 bases. This CDR3 has 17 residues. CDR1 is PRHDT, CDR2 FYEKMQ, per germline (reference sequence). V was clipped by 0 bases and J by 1 base; unmatched bases: 6. The CDR3 DNA follows: TGTGCCAGCAGCTTAGGACACCTGACTAGCGGGTCCTACGAGCAGTACTTC. It translates to CASSLGHLTSGSYEQYF.

The chain joins TRBV20-1 to TRBJ2-7; TRBD1 matches 8 bases. CDR3 length equals 12 residues. The germline V gene has CDR1 DFQATT and CDR2 SNEGSKA (reference sequence). The J segment lost 2 bases and the V segment lost 4 bases, leaving 1 base of the junction unmatched. The CDR3 region is CSAKQGAYEQYF. CDR3 coding DNA: TGCAGTGCTAAACAGGGGGCCTACGAGCAGTACTTC.

This clonotype appeared a few times. The CDR3 region is CAWSVVGELFF. The CDR3 DNA reads TGTGCCTGGAGTGTAGTCGGGGAGCTGTTTTTT. The rearrangement links TRBV30 to TRBJ2-2; D uncertain. CDR1 GTSNPN and CDR2 SVGIG come from the germline V gene (reference sequence). The CDR3 covers 11 residues. The ends were cut back, 0 bases at V and 7 bases at J, with 3 bases in the middle.

This clonotype was picked up a small number of times. The chain carries TRBV30 and TRBJ1-2; the D is unclear. Germline loops: CDR1 GTSNPN, CDR2 SVGIG (reference sequence). V lost 2 bases to trimming and J lost 3 bases, with 10 bases between them. The CDR3 has 13 residues. The CDR3: CAWSKNTHYGYTF. DNA of the CDR3: TGTGCCTGGAGTAAAAACACACACTATGGCTACACCTTC.

This clonotype was observed many times. This sequence joins TRBV27 and TRBJ1-1; D possibly corresponds to TRBD1 (6 bases). There are 13 residues in the CDR3. Germline V gene lookup returns CDR1 MNHEY and CDR2 SMNVEV (reference sequence). V was shortened by 4 bases and J by 4 bases, with 10 bases between the two germline ends. CDR3 protein: CASSYQGRTEAFF. CDR3 DNA: TGTGCCAGCAGTTACCAGGGGCGCACTGAAGCTTTCTTT.

The chain uses TRBV4-2 and TRBJ2-7, with TRBD1 matching 7 bases. The germline V gene encodes CDR1 LGHNA and CDR2 YNFKEQ. There are 15 residues in the CDR3. After removal of 2 bases from V and 7 bases from J, the junction contained 11 bases not matched to a gene. The CDR3 sequence is CASSQFPGQAREQYF. The DNA for the CDR3 is TGTGCCAGCAGCCAATTTCCCGGACAGGCCCGTGAGCAGTACTTC.

This clonotype appeared a few times. The rearrangement uses TRBV6-2 or TRBV6-3 and TRBJ2-7, with 11 positions matching TRBD2. The germline gives CDR1 MNHEY, CDR2 SVGEGT. The CDR3 has 17 residues. V was clipped by 2 bases and J by 1 base; unmatched bases: 7. CDR3 region: CASSYGLAGPDSYEQYF. CDR3 sequence (DNA): TGTGCCAGCAGTTACGGACTAGCGGGTCCTGATTCCTACGAGCAGTACTTC.

This clonotype was detected only a few times. This chain links TRBV5-5 with TRBJ2-2; D remains unclear. Germline V gives CDR1 SGHKS, CDR2 YYEKEE (reference sequence). The germline V and J ends were trimmed by 0 bases and 1 base, with 16 bases remaining between them. The CDR3 extends over 18 amino acids. CDR3 sequence: CASSLVRLLNKNTGELFF. CDR3 bases: TGTGCCAGCAGCTTGGTGCGACTCTTGAACAAGAACACCGGGGAGCTGTTTTTT.

The chain links TRBV11-2 to TRBJ2-1; D gene ambiguous. Germline CDR1 reads SGHAT; CDR2 reads FQNNGV. The CDR3 is made up of 16 amino acids. Trimming pared 1 base from V and 4 bases from J, leaving 14 bases between. CDR3 residues: CASSLGLVAYYNEQFF. CDR3 in DNA: TGTGCCAGCAGCTTAGGATTGGTAGCCTATTACAATGAGCAGTTCTTC.

V is TRBV7-8 and J is TRBJ2-1, with a possible D match to TRBD2 (6 bases). This CDR3 has 16 amino acids. Trimming took 7 bases from V and 9 from J, leaving 25 bases between them. From germline, CDR1 is SGHVS and CDR2 FQNEAQ. The CDR3 sequence: CASTGPLLALQGEQFF. In DNA form, the CDR3 reads TGTGCCAGCACCGGGCCGTTACTAGCTCTGCAGGGTGAGCAGTTCTTC. Looking up the rest from reference TRBV7-8 and TRBJ2-1 gives the full variable domain: GAGVSQSPRYKVAKRGQDVALRCDPISGHVSLFWYQQALGQGPEFLTYFQNEAQLDKSGLPSDRFFAERPEGSVSTLKIQRTQQEDSAVYLCASTGPLLALQGEQFFGPGTRLTVL.

The chain combines TRBV7-2 with TRBJ2-2, with 10 bases lining up with TRBD1. This CDR3 has 16 amino acids. Per the germline V gene, CDR1 is SGHTA and CDR2 is FQGNSA. V lost 5 bases, J lost 4 bases, and 7 bases stayed unmatched. CDR3 bases: TGTGCCAGCAGCCCCCGGGACAGGGGTAGCACCGGGGAGCTGTTTTTT. As protein: CASSPRDRGSTGELFF.

This clonotype came up a few times. V gene TRBV7-9 combines with J gene TRBJ2-1; the D gene is possibly TRBD2 (5 bases). This CDR3 is built from 16 residues. Trimming removed 4 bases from V and 4 bases from J, with 17 bases in between. Germline CDR1 is SEHNR and CDR2 is FQNEAQ (reference sequence). The CDR3 region has the DNA TGTGCCAGCAGCTCTTTATATGGGAGAGCATACAATGAGCAGTTCTTC. Translation: CASSSLYGRAYNEQFF.

The genes are TRBV20-1 and TRBJ1-5; D is ambiguous. V was shortened by 0 bases and J by 0 bases, with 9 bases between the two germline ends. CDR3 size: 15 residues. The germline gives CDR1 DFQATT, CDR2 SNEGSKA (reference sequence). The CDR3 region is CSARDPVFSNQPQHF. The CDR3 nucleotides read TGCAGTGCTAGAGATCCTGTATTTAGCAATCAGCCCCAGCATTTT.

This clonotype was picked up many times. The V gene is TRBV7-9, the J gene TRBJ2-7, with TRBD1 identical over 8 bases. The CDR3 extends over 17 amino acids. V lost 5 bases, J lost 5 bases, and 17 bases stayed unmatched. CDR1 SEHNR and CDR2 FQNEAQ come from the germline V gene (reference sequence). The CDR3 DNA reads TGTGCCAGCAGCGGGACAGGCACGATCTCCTTGCCCGACGAGCAGTACTTC. Translation: CASSGTGTISLPDEQYF.

CDR3 sequence reads: CASRTSGSTDTQYF. The DNA for the CDR3 is TGTGCCAGCAGGACTAGCGGGAGTACAGATACGCAGTATTTT. This sequence joins TRBV11-2 and TRBJ2-3, with 12 bases aligning to TRBD2. This CDR3 comprises 14 residues. The V and J ends lost 6 bases and 3 bases, in that order; junction bases with no gene match: 1. Germline CDR1 and CDR2: SGHAT and FQNNGV.

This chain uses TRBV10-3 with TRBJ2-1; 12 bases align to TRBD2. V was pared by 4 bases and J by 6 bases, with 7 bases of the junction left unmatched. CDR3 length: 16 amino acids. Germline V gene data show CDR1 as ENHRY and CDR2 as SYGVKD. The CDR3 DNA follows: TGTGCCATCAGTGGGACTAGCGGGACGTTCCGCAATGAGCAGTTCTTC. Protein product: CAISGTSGTFRNEQFF.

In its sample, this clonotype was seen a few times. The chain couples TRBV6-2 or TRBV6-3 to TRBJ1-5, with TRBD1 matching 10 bases. V lost 7 bases to trimming and J lost 6 bases; unmatched junction nucleotides: 6. CDR1 and CDR2 (germline): MNHEY, SVGEGT. The CDR3 consists of 14 residues. The CDR3 coding sequence is TGTGCCAGCACGAAGGGACAGGGGCTTCAGCCCCAGCATTTT. It specifies CASTKGQGLQPQHF.

This clonotype was seen a few times. The chain carries TRBV28 and TRBJ1-1, with unresolved D. CDR3 length: 13 amino acids. With 8 bases removed from V and 5 bases from J, the gap between germline ends came to 15 bases. From germline, CDR1 is MDHEN and CDR2 SYDVKM. The CDR3 nucleotides are TGTGCCAGCGGGAAGACCGGGATGACTGAAGCTTTCTTT. Translation: CASGKTGMTEAFF. The complete variable domain, with remaining parts taken from reference TRBV28 and TRBJ1-1, reads DVKVTQSSRYLVKRTGEKVFLECVQDMDHENMFWYRQDPGLGLRLIYFSYDVKMKEKGDIPEGYSVSREKKERFSLILESASTNQTSMYLCASGKTGMTEAFFGQGTRLTVV.

This clonotype appeared a few times. The V gene is TRBV4-3, the J gene TRBJ1-1; tentative D call: TRBD1 (5 bases). CDR1 is LGHNA, CDR2 YSLEER, per germline. V was trimmed by 0 bases and J by 4 bases, leaving 15 bases between them. CDR3 size: 16 residues. In nucleotides, the CDR3 is TGCGCCAGCAGCCAAGAAATTGGGACGTCTAGCACTGAAGCTTTCTTT. Translation gives CASSQEIGTSSTEAFF.

This clonotype was picked up a small number of times. The gene calls are TRBV6-2 or TRBV6-3 and TRBJ1-5; D not certain. There are 13 residues in the CDR3. V was cut by 4 bases and J by 3 bases, with 7 bases left in between. Germline V lookup: CDR1 MNHEY, CDR2 SVGEGT. CDR3 residues: CASSWGANQPQHF. Written as DNA, the CDR3 is TGTGCCAGCAGTTGGGGTGCCAATCAGCCCCAGCATTTT.

The chain links TRBV9 to TRBJ2-1, with 8 nucleotides matching TRBD2. The CDR3 sequence is 14 residues long. Germline assignment: CDR1 SGDLS and CDR2 YYNGEE. J gave up 6 bases and V 0 bases, and 2 bases lay outside the gene matches. The CDR3 sequence is CASSVAGGRNEQFF. The DNA for the CDR3 is TGTGCCAGCAGCGTAGCGGGGGGGCGCAATGAGCAGTTCTTC.

The J gene is TRBJ2-3, the V gene TRBV12-3 or TRBV12-4, with D perhaps TRBD1 or TRBD2 (5 bases each). The CDR3 extends over 13 amino acids. With 6 bases removed from V and 4 bases from J, the gap between germline ends came to 11 bases. In DNA form, the CDR3 reads TGTGCCAGCAGCCGTATGGGGGCAGATACGCAGTATTTT. Encoded protein: CASSRMGADTQYF.

In this sample, this clonotype is medium-sized. The chain carries TRBV11-2 and TRBJ2-2, with TRBD1 identical over 8 bases. This CDR3 has 16 amino acids. J was trimmed by 5 bases and V by 5 bases; bases with no gene match: 10. Germline V gene data show CDR1 as SGHAT and CDR2 as FQNNGV. The chain's CDR3 is CASSGLRTGLTGELFF. In nucleotides, the CDR3 is TGTGCCAGCAGCGGACTCAGGACAGGGCTAACCGGGGAGCTGTTTTTT. The variable domain in full, completed from reference TRBV11-2 and TRBJ2-2, reads EAGVAQSPRYKIIEKRQSVAFWCNPISGHATLYWYQQILGQGPKLLIQFQNNGVVDDSQLPKDRFSAERLKGVDSTLKIQPAKLEDSAVYLCASSGLRTGLTGELFFGEGSRLTVL.

This clonotype was counted at least ten times. The V call is TRBV29-1, the J call TRBJ1-2, with D unclear. Trimming removed 1 base from V and 6 bases from J, with 12 bases in between. Germline V CDR1 and CDR2: SQVTM, ANQGSEA. This CDR3 has 13 residues. CDR3 bases: TGCAGCGTTGAAGTCTGGAATGGACATGGCTACACCTTC. Amino acids: CSVEVWNGHGYTF.

The V call is TRBV9, the J call TRBJ1-1; D call uncertain. V lost 3 bases, J lost 6 bases, and 21 bases lay in between. Germline assignment: CDR1 SGDLS and CDR2 YYNGEE. There are 16 residues in the CDR3. CDR3 sequence (DNA): TGTGCCAGCAGCGCTGGACTGCGGTGGGCGCACGCTGAAGCTTTCTTT. Amino acids: CASSAGLRWAHAEAFF.